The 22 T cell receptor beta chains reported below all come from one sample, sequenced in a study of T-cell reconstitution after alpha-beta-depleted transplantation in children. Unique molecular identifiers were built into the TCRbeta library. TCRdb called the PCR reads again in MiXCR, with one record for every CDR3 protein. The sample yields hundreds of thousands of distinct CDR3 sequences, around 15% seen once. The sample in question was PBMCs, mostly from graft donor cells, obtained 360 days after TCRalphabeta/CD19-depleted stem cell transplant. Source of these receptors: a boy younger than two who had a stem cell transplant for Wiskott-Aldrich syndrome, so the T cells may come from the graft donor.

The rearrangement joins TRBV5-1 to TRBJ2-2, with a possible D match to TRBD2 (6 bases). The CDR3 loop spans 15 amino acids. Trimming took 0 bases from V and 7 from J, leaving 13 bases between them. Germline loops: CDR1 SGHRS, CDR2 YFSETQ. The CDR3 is CASSLGLEERGELFF. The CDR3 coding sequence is TGCGCCAGCAGCTTGGGACTAGAAGAACGCGGGGAGCTGTTTTTT.

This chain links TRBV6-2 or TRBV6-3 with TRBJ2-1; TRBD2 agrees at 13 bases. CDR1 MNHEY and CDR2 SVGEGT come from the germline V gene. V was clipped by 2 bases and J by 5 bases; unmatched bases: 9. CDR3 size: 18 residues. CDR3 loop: CASSYPSGLAGLNNEQFF. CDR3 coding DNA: TGTGCCAGCAGTTACCCGTCGGGACTAGCGGGGCTGAACAATGAGCAGTTCTTC.

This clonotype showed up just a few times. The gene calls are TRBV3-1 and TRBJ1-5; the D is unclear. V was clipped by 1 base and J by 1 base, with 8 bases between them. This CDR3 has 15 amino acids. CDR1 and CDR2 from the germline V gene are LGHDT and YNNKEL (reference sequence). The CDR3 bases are TGTGCCAGCAGCCAAGGACCGTTAAGCAATCAGCCCCAGCATTTT. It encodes CASSQGPLSNQPQHF. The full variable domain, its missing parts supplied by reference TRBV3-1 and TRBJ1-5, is DTAVSQTPKYLVTQMGNDKSIKCEQNLGHDTMYWYKQDSKKFLKIMFSYNNKELIINETVPNRFSPKSPDKAHLNLHINSLELGDSAVYFCASSQGPLSNQPQHFGDGTRLSIL.

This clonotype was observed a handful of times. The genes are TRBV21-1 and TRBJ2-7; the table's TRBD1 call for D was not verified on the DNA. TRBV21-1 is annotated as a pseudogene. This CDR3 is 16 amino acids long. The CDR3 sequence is CASSKDSGGDAYEQYF. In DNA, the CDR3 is TGTGCCAGCAGCAAGGATTCCGGGGGCGACGCCTACGAGCAGTACTTC.

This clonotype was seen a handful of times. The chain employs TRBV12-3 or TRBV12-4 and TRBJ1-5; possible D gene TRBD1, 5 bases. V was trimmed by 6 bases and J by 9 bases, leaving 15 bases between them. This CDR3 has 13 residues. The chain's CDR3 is CASRSPGGGPQHF. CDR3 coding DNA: TGTGCCAGCAGATCACCCGGTGGGGGGCCCCAGCATTTT.

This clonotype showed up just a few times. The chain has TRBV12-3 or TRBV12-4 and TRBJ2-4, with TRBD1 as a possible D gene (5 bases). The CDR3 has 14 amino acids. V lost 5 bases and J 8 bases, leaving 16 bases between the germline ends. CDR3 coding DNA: TGTGCCAGCAGTCCTAGACAGTCTGGGCACATTCAGTACTTC. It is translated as CASSPRQSGHIQYF.

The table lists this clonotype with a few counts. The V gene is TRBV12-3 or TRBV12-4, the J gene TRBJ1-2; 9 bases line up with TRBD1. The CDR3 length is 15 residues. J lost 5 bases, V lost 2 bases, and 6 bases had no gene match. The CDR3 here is CASSLHSGTGYGYTF. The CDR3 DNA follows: TGTGCCAGCAGTTTACATAGCGGGACAGGGTATGGCTACACCTTC.

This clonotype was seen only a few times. This chain's CDR3 is CSVVRRTNHEAFF. The CDR3 bases are TGCAGCGTTGTGCGCAGGACCAACCATGAAGCTTTCTTT. The chain is built from TRBV29-1 and TRBJ1-1; D gene ambiguous. This CDR3 contains 13 residues. Per the germline V gene, CDR1 is SQVTM and CDR2 is ANQGSEA. Trimming cost V 4 bases and J 7 bases, with 16 bases left between them.

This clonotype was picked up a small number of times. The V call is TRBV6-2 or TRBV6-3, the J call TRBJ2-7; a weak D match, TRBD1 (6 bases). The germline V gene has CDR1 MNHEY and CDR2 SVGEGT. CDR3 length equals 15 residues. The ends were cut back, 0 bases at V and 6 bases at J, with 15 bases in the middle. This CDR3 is CASSYSTGIRPEQYF. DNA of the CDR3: TGTGCCAGCAGTTACTCGACAGGAATTCGACCCGAGCAGTACTTC.

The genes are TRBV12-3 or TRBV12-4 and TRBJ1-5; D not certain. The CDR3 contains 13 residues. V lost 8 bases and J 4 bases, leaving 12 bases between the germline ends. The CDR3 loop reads CASGSSGNQPQHF. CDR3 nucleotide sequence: TGTGCCAGCGGCTCTTCTGGGAATCAGCCCCAGCATTTT.

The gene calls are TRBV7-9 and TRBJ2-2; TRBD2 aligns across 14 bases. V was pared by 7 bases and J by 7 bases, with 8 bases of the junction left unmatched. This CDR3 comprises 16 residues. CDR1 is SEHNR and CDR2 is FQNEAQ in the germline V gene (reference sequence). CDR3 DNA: TGTGCCAGCATCGGGACTAGCGGGAGAAATGTCGGGGAGCTGTTTTTT. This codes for CASIGTSGRNVGELFF. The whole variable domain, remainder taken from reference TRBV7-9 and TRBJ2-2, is DTGVSQNPRHKITKRGQNVTFRCDPISEHNRLYWYRQTLGQGPEFLTYFQNEAQLEKSRLLSDRFSAERPKGSFSTLEIQRTEQGDSAMYLCASIGTSGRNVGELFFGEGSRLTVL.

In nucleotides, the CDR3 is TGTGCCAGCAGCGTAGGGACAGGGGCTTCCTACGAGCAGTACTTC. This sequence encodes CASSVGTGASYEQYF. The chain joins TRBV9 to TRBJ2-7; 9 nucleotides line up with TRBD1. CDR3 length equals 15 residues. The germline gives CDR1 SGDLS, CDR2 YYNGEE. Germline trimming cut 0 bases from V and 1 base from J; bases unmatched to any gene: 2. Looking up the rest from reference TRBV9 and TRBJ2-7 gives the full variable domain: DSGVTQTPKHLITATGQRVTLRCSPRSGDLSVYWYQQSLDQGLQFLIQYYNGEERAKGNILERFSAQQFPDLHSELNLSSLELGDSALYFCASSVGTGASYEQYFGPGTRLTVT.

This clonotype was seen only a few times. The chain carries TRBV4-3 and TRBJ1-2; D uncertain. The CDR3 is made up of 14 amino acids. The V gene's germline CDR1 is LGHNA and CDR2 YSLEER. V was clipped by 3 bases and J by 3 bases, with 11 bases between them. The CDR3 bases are TGCGCCAGCAGCCACAACGACCTGCACTATGGCTACACCTTC. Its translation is CASSHNDLHYGYTF.

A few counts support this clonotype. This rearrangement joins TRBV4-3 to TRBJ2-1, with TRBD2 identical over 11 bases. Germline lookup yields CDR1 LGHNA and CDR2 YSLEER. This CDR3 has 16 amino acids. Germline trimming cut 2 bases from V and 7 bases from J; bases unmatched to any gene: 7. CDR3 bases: TGCGCCAGCAGCCAATTTACTAGCGGGAGTCGGAATGAGCAGTTCTTC. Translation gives CASSQFTSGSRNEQFF.

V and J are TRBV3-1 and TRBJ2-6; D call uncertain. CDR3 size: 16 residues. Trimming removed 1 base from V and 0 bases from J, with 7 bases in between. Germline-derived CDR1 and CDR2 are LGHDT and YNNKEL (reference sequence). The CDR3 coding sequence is TGTGCCAGCAGCCAAGGGGTCAGCTCTGGGGCCAACGTCCTGACTTTC. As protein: CASSQGVSSGANVLTF.

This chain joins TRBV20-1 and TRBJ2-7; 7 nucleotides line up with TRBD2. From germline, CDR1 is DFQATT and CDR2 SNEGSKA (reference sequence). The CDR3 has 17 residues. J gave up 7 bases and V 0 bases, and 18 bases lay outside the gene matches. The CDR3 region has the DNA TGCAGTGCTAGAGATCTTTCATTAGCGGAACCAGCGGGGGAGCAGTACTTC. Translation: CSARDLSLAEPAGEQYF.

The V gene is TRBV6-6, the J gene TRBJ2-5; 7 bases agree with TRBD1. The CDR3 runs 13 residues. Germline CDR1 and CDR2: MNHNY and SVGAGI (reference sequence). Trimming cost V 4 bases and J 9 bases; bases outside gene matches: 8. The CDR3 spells CASSFQGVPAQYF. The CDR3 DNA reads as TGTGCCAGCAGTTTCCAGGGGGTCCCGGCCCAGTACTTC.

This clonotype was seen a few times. CDR3 protein: CASSPPSKAYEQYF. CDR3 coding DNA: TGTGCCAGCTCACCACCATCGAAGGCCTACGAGCAGTACTTC. The J gene is TRBJ2-7, the V gene TRBV18, with D unclear. V was clipped by 0 bases and J by 2 bases, with 8 bases between them. This CDR3 has 14 residues. Per germline, CDR1 KGHSH and CDR2 LQKENI.

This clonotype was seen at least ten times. The CDR3 DNA is TGTGCCAGCAGCCCGAACCCGGCCCCAGGAGATACGCAGTATTTT. This codes for CASSPNPAPGDTQYF. The chain carries TRBV5-6 and TRBJ2-3, with no clear D. Germline assignment: CDR1 SGHDT and CDR2 YYEEEE. This CDR3 has 15 amino acids. V gave up 4 bases and J gave up 5 bases, with 17 bases separating them.

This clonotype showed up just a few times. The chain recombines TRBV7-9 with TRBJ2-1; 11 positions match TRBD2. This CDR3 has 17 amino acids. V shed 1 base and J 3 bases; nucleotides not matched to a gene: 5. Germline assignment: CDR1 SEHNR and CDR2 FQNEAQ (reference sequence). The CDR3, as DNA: TGTGCCAGCAGCTTAGTAGCTAGCGGGGGGATCTACAATGAGCAGTTCTTC. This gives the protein CASSLVASGGIYNEQFF.

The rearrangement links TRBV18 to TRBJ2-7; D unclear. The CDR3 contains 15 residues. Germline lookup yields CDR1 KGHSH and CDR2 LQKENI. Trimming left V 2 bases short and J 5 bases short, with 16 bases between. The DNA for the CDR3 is TGTGCCAGCTCACCAACAGTAGACCCTGTTGACGAGCAGTACTTC. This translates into CASSPTVDPVDEQYF. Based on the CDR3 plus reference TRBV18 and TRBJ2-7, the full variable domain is NAGVMQNPRHLVRRRGQEARLRCSPMKGHSHVYWYRQLPEEGLKFMVYLQKENIIDESGMPKERFSAEFPKEGPSILRIQQVVRGDSAAYFCASSPTVDPVDEQYFGPGTRLTVT.

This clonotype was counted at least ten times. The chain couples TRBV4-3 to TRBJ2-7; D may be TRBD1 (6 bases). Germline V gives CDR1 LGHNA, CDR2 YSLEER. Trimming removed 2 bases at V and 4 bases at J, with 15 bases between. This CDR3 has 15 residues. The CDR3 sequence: CASSQTIGQLYEQYF. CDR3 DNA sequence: TGCGCCAGCAGCCAAACTATTGGACAGCTTTACGAGCAGTACTTC.